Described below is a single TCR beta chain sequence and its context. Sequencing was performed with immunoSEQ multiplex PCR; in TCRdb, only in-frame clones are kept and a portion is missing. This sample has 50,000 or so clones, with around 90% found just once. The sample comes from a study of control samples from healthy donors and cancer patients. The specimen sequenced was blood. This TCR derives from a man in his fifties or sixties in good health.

As DNA, the CDR3 is TGTGCCACCTCCAGCGGTTACGAGCAGTACTTC. This gives the protein CATSSGYEQYF. The V gene is TRBV24-1, the J gene TRBJ2-7; D may be TRBD2 (5 bases). The germline V and J ends were trimmed by 9 bases and 4 bases, with 9 bases remaining between them. The CDR3 covers 11 residues. Germline assignment: CDR1 KGHDR and CDR2 SFDVKD.